The TCR beta chain described here comes from a study of blood T cells in healthy people across ages. A sample-barcoded 5' primer and a J-beta primer mix were used in a second PCR of roughly 7 to 11 cycles. One entry per CDR3 protein, called by TCRdb with MiXCR from the 5' RACE reads. This table has hundreds of thousands of distinct CDR3 sequences, over 20% appearing once. The table lists this clonotype with a few counts. The ends were cut back, 0 bases at V and 7 bases at J, with 9 bases in the middle. Germline CDR1 and CDR2: KGHSH and LQKENI. This CDR3 region has 14 residues. This sequence joins TRBV18 and TRBJ1-4; D remains ambiguous. Material: blood. The TCR originated in a man aged 65 to 79 in good health. The CDR3 reads CASSPPGDGEKLFF. The DNA for the CDR3 is TGTGCCAGCTCACCACCCGGCGACGGTGAAAAACTGTTTTTT. The full variable domain, completed using reference TRBV18 and TRBJ1-4, is NAGVMQNPRHLVRRRGQEARLRCSPMKGHSHVYWYRQLPEEGLKFMVYLQKENIIDESGMPKERFSAEFPKEGPSILRIQQVVRGDSAAYFCASSPPGDGEKLFFGSGTQLSVL.